These T cell receptor beta chains were read from a single sample in a study of T cell responses to AZD1222 COVID-19 vaccine. Sequencing used immunoSEQ multiplex PCR; TCRdb keeps in-frame clones, though not all of them. The sample contains 120,000 to 150,000 clones, approximately 90% of which appear only once. Sequenced here: peripheral blood, sampled 28 days after the second AZD1222 dose. All receptors come from an adult who received the AZD1222 COVID-19 vaccine. CDR3s include the opening cysteine and the closing phenylalanine or tryptophan. Fields, in order: D gene, J gene, V gene, CDR3 DNA, CDR3 protein. A D gene is named only where the DNA matches it firmly.

>-|TRBJ1-5|TRBV21-1
TGTGCCAGGAGAGCAGGGTTAGGTCAGCCCCAGCATTTT
CARRAGLGQPQHF
>-|TRBJ2-2|TRBV6-5
TGTGCCAGCAGAGTCGAGGGGGCCGGGGAGCTGTTTTTT
CASRVEGAGELFF
>-|TRBJ1-2|TRBV4-3
TGCGCCAGCAGCCAAGATCAGGGCATAGCCTATGGCTACACCTTC
CASSQDQGIAYGYTF
>-|TRBJ2-2|TRBV7-2
TGTGCCAGCAGCTTCTTAGTCGACACCGGGGAGCTGTTTTTT
CASSFLVDTGELFF
>-|TRBJ1-4|TRBV13
TGTGCCAGCAGTCTACGGAACGAAAAACTGTTTTTT
CASSLRNEKLFF
>-|TRBJ2-1|TRBV7-2
TGTGCCAGCAGCTTAGAGCGAGTGGGCGAGCAGTTCTTC
CASSLERVGEQFF
>-|TRBJ1-1|TRBV5-1
TGCGCCAGCAGCCCCCTCCCAGCGGGGGGGATTGCGAACACTGAAGCTTTCTTT
CASSPLPAGGIANTEAFF
>-|TRBJ1-2|TRBV19
TGTGCCAGTAGTATAAGCCTACAGAACTATGGCTACACCTTC
CASSISLQNYGYTF
>-|TRBJ2-7|TRBV5-4
TGTGCCAGCAGCCCCGGGACCCTGCACTACGAGCAGTACTTC
CASSPGTLHYEQYF
>-|TRBJ2-2|TRBV27
TGTGCCAGCAGTCCAACAACCTGGTACGTGGACACCGGGGAGCTGTTTTTT
CASSPTTWYVDTGELFF
>TRBD1|TRBJ2-7|TRBV5-1
TGCGCCAGCAGCGGGACAGGGGTCGAGCAGTACTTC
CASSGTGVEQYF
>-|TRBJ2-6|TRBV5-1
TGCGCCAGCAGCTTTGACTCTGGGGCCAACGTCCTGACTTTC
CASSFDSGANVLTF
>TRBD2|TRBJ2-5|TRBV4-3
TGCGCCAGCAGCCCCCGTCGCGGGGGCCAAGAGACCCAGTACTTC
CASSPRRGGQETQYF
>-|TRBJ1-6|TRBV5-1
TGCGCCACCAAGCGGTGGGAAGATTCACCCCTCCACTTT
CATKRWEDSPLHF
>TRBD1|TRBJ1-2|TRBV12-5
TGTGCTAGTGGTTTAGGACAGGGAGGTCGCTACACCTTC
CASGLGQGGRYTF
>-|TRBJ2-5|TRBV6-5
TGTGCCAGCAGTACAGGGGCGGGGGAGACCCAGTACTTC
CASSTGAGETQYF
>-|TRBJ1-3|TRBV6-2/TRBV6-3
TGTGCCAGCAGTTACGTCGGTTTTGGAAACACCATATATTTT
CASSYVGFGNTIYF
>TRBD1|TRBJ1-6|TRBV28
TGTGCCAGCAGGCCGGGACAGGCCAATTCACCCCTCCACTTT
CASRPGQANSPLHF
>-|TRBJ2-2|TRBV6-5
TGTGCCAGCAGCTCCTCCCAGGGCTCCGGGGAGCTGTTTTTT
CASSSSQGSGELFF
>-|TRBJ1-6|TRBV4-1
TGCGCCAGCAGCCAGGAAGGCCTGGCAGCTCTGGGGAACTCCTATAATTCACCCCTCCACTTT
CASSQEGLAALGNSYNSPLHF
>-|TRBJ2-7|TRBV18
TGTGCCAGCTCACAACTCCCCGGGACATCCCATGGGAACGAGCAGTACTTC
CASSQLPGTSHGNEQYF
>TRBD1|TRBJ2-7|TRBV4-1
TGCGCCAGCAGCCACCCGGGACAGGGGGCTAACGAGCAGTACTTC
CASSHPGQGANEQYF
>-|TRBJ1-5|TRBV27
TGTGCCAGCAGTTTAGACCGGGATCAGCCCCAGCATTTT
CASSLDRDQPQHF
>-|TRBJ1-5|TRBV30
TGTGCCTGGAGTGTACCGGGGCCGAGCAATCAGCCCCAGCATTTT
CAWSVPGPSNQPQHF